This paragraph reports one T cell receptor beta chain. Its antigen remains unidentified. Germline V gene sequence: CDR1 KGHSH, CDR2 LQKENI. The CDR3 length is 15 residues. Trimming removed 3 bases from V and 3 bases from J; junction bases left unmatched: 6. The record originates from a study of cytomegalovirus exposure and HLA in healthy donors. Whole-study results and caveats: In a later analysis, V- and J-gene trimming of beta chains associated with a DCLRE1C missense variant, replicated independently. Sequencing probably produced one cluster of sequence variants that were highly shared. Reported findings show TCR beta sequences accurately forecast HLA-A and HLA-B alleles in most subjects.

The study ran its PCR with 60 Vbeta and 13 Jbeta primers. Assay: immunoSEQ multiplex PCR; the TCRdb copy retains only in-frame clones and omits some. The sample contains 80,000 to 100,000 clones, 73% of which appear only once. The source is a man in his forties in good health and CMV-seronegative. The sequenced sample consisted of PBMCs. The rearrangement joins TRBV18 to TRBJ2-5, with 8 nucleotides matching TRBD1. The DNA of the CDR3 is TGTGCCAGCTCACCGAAGACAGGGGAGGAAGAGACCCAGTACTTC. Translating it yields CASSPKTGEEETQYF.